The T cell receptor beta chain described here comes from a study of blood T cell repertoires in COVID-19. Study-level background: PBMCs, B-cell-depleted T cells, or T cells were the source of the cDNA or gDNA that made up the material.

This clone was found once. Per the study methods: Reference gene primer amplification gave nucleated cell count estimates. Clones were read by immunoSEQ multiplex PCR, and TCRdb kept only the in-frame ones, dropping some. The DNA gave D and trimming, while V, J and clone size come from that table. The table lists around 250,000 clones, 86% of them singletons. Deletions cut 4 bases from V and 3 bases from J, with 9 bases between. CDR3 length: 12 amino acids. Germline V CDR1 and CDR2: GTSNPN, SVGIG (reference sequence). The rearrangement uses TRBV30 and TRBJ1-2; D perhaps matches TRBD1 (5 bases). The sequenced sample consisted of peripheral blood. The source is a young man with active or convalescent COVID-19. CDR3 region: CAWTSGDYGYTF. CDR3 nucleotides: TGTGCCTGGACGTCGGGGGACTATGGCTACACCTTC. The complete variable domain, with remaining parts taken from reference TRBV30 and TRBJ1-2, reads SQTIHQWPATLVQPVGSPLSLECTVEGTSNPNLYWYRQAAGRGLQLLFYSVGIGQISSEVPQNLSASRPQDRQFILSSKKLLLSDSGFYLCAWTSGDYGYTFGSGTRLTVV.